This T cell receptor (beta chain) was sequenced during a study of OX40 agonist ivuxolimab in advanced cancers. The study in broad terms: Ivuxolimab, which targeted the costimulatory receptor OX40 (CD134), was an agonistic, fully human IgG2 monoclonal antibody. Peripheral TCRbeta sequencing aimed to test whether ivuxolimab altered TCR sequence diversity and caused clonal T-cell expansion. Intravenous ivuxolimab was administered to patients every 2 weeks at six dose levels: 0.01, 0.1, 0.3, 1.5, 3 and 10 mg/kg. Of the roughly 54 dose-escalation patients, hepatocellular carcinoma was present in about 20, melanoma in roughly 15, renal cell carcinoma in 9 and head and neck cancer in 9. Partial responses occurred in three dose-escalation patients, of whom one had hepatocellular carcinoma and two had cutaneous melanoma. Prior anti-PD-1, anti-PD-L1 or anti-CTLA-4 therapy was permitted, and approximately 41% of dose-escalation patients had received checkpoint inhibitors. In the dose-escalation cohort, 65% to 90% of patients were male, and the mean age was roughly 60 years, with a range of roughly 23 to 85. The paper covers the monotherapy dose-escalation part of the phase I ivuxolimab trial, which included N ≈ 50 patients. Summary of the overall study and its limitations: Which antigens the clonally expanded peripheral T cells were specific for was not determined. Low levels of normalized T-cell clonal expansion were also seen in some patients who did not respond. After ivuxolimab, more expanded clones were found on average in CD8+ T cells than in CD4+ T cells. At doses of 0.1 to 3.0 mg/kg, clonal expansion of both CD4+ and CD8+ T cells in blood was seen between baseline and week 6. In the 0.1-3.0 mg/kg groups, partial responders were among the patients with the lowest normalized peripheral clonal expansion, particularly in CD8+ T cells.

The trial excluded patients who had a history of autoimmune disease or who were on systemic immunosuppression. Peripheral blood for TCR sequencing was collected from all dose cohorts at baseline, on cycle 4 day 1, and on cycle 7 day 1. Samples were obtained from an open-label, multicenter, first-in-human phase I dose-escalation trial of ivuxolimab. Adults with locally advanced or metastatic melanoma, renal cell, hepatocellular, or head and neck squamous cell carcinoma were enrolled in the trial. Before TCR sequencing, CD4+ T cells and CD8+ T cells from peripheral blood were sorted into separate populations. For sequencing of the TCRbeta CDR3 region, genomic DNA was extracted from the sorted cells. TCRbeta CDR3 regions were sequenced using the immunoSEQ Assay. TCRdb took over this immuneACCESS table, retaining in-frame rearrangements with V and J assigned. Such tables are incomplete; in checked studies, under half of the missing clones stem from an unresolved V gene, and the remainder is unexplained. Here the sample has several thousand clones; approximately 94% occur a single time. The ten largest account for about an eighth of the sample.

V is pared back by 2 bases and J by 1 base, with 19 bases lying between the germline termini. CDR1 and CDR2 were assigned from the germline V gene as KGHSH and LQKENI. The CDR3 holds 18 amino acids from the cysteine to the phenylalanine. Of the read, only the CDR3 DNA is kept; its 54 bases are in frame from base 1. This clone has a single count. Its antigen specificity is not known. Qualities for individual bases were not recorded, and no much larger clone is one base off. This sequence originates from an adult with an advanced solid tumor such as melanoma, head and neck, liver or kidney cancer. The chain is encoded by TRBV18 joined to TRBJ2-3; a weak D assignment points to TRBD1 (6 bases agree). The sample was CD4+ or CD8+ T cells sorted from blood, taken in a trial of the OX40 agonist ivuxolimab. The CDR3 reads CASSPLASQGSGTDTQYF. The nucleotide sequence reads TGTGCCAGCTCACCATTGGCCTCGCAGGGGTCGGGCACAGATACGCAGTATTTT. This CDR3, with the reference TRBV18 and TRBJ2-3 proteins standing in past its ends, gives the full variable domain NAGVMQNPRHLVRRRGQEARLRCSPMKGHSHVYWYRQLPEEGLKFMVYLQKENIIDESGMPKERFSAEFPKEGPSILRIQQVVRGDSAAYFCASSPLASQGSGTDTQYFGPGTRLTVL.